The rows below give T cell receptor beta chains drawn from one sample of a study of blood T cells in healthy people across ages. A single record per CDR3 protein comes from TCRdb applying MiXCR to the 5' RACE reads. This table has about 1 million distinct CDR3 sequences, 20% to 25% appearing once. These data also formed part of another study, on T cells of mothers and their children.

The sample taken for sequencing was blood. All receptors come from a girl aged 2-10 years in good health. Both conserved end residues are part of each CDR3. D genes are given only for firm matches. A row's size may be missing; if present it is once, few, many or a size class.

.	TRBV7-9	TRBD1	TRBJ2-1	TGTGCCAGTGGGACAGGGGCCTTATACAATGAGCAGTTCTTC	CASGTGALYNEQFF
few	TRBV24-1	.	TRBJ1-2	TGTGCCACCAGTGATACAGCTAACTATGGCTACACCTTC	CATSDTANYGYTF
few	TRBV7-6	TRBD1	TRBJ2-7	TGTGCCAGCAGCTTAGATGCCGACAGGGGGAACGAGCAGTACTTC	CASSLDADRGNEQYF
few	TRBV28	.	TRBJ2-7	TGTGCCAGCAGTTTTTGGCAGAGCCTATACGAGCAGTACTTC	CASSFWQSLYEQYF
few	TRBV7-2	.	TRBJ1-5	TGTGCCAGCAGCCCGAATCCCCGACAAGCAAATCAGCCCCAGCATTTT	CASSPNPRQANQPQHF
.	TRBV5-8	.	TRBJ2-3	TGTGCCAGCAGCGTTGAGGGGTCCGATACGCAGTATTTT	CASSVEGSDTQYF
few	TRBV29-1	TRBD2	TRBJ2-1	TGCAGCGTTTCGTTAGCGGGAGGCGAGCAGTTCTTC	CSVSLAGGEQFF
.	TRBV19	.	TRBJ1-1	TGTGCCAGTAGTAAGAATATGAACACTGAAGCTTTCTTT	CASSKNMNTEAFF
.	TRBV7-3	TRBD1	TRBJ2-1	TGTGCCAGCAGCTGGGGGACAGGGAGGGAGCAGTTCTTC	CASSWGTGREQFF
many	TRBV5-1	.	TRBJ2-7	TGCGCCAGCAGCTTGGATGGCGGCTACGAGCAGTACTTC	CASSLDGGYEQYF
once	TRBV29-1	.	TRBJ2-1	TGCAGCGTTGGGACTCAATACAATGAGCAGTTCTTC	CSVGTQYNEQFF
.	TRBV7-9	TRBD1	TRBJ2-7	TGTGCCAGCAGCTTATTTTTGGGACAGGGACTTTACGAGCAGTACTTC	CASSLFLGQGLYEQYF
.	TRBV6-2/TRBV6-3	.	TRBJ1-4	TGTGCCAGCAAAGCAGGGCTCCATAATGAAAAACTGTTTTTT	CASKAGLHNEKLFF
few	TRBV7-9	TRBD1	TRBJ1-2	TGTGCCAGCAGCTTTACAGGGGTTGAGGGCTACACCTTC	CASSFTGVEGYTF
few	TRBV7-9	TRBD1	TRBJ2-1	TGTGCCAGCAGCCCGCAGGGGGTTGAGCAGTTCTTC	CASSPQGVEQFF
few	TRBV28	.	TRBJ2-7	TGTGCCAGCACTTCCCCCACCGGGCAGTACTTC	CASTSPTGQYF
few	TRBV27	.	TRBJ2-7	TGTGCCAGCAGAACCTTCGGAGTGAAATACGAGCAGTACTTC	CASRTFGVKYEQYF
few	TRBV6-5	.	TRBJ1-1	TGTGCCAGCAGCATTACCGGAGGGAACACTGAAGCTTTCTTT	CASSITGGNTEAFF
.	TRBV12-3/TRBV12-4	.	TRBJ2-1	TGTGCCAGCACGCCGGGGGATGACAATGAGCAGTTCTTC	CASTPGDDNEQFF
few	TRBV20-1	.	TRBJ1-5	TGCAGTGCTAGTCCAGACAGGTATAGCAATCAGCCCCAGCATTTT	CSASPDRYSNQPQHF
few	TRBV10-3	TRBD2	TRBJ2-4	TGTGCCATCAGCCCCGGGGGGGCAAACATTCAGTACTTC	CAISPGGANIQYF
few	TRBV7-2	.	TRBJ2-7	TGTGCCAGCAACCCAGCGGATTCCTACGAGCAGTACTTC	CASNPADSYEQYF
.	TRBV7-9	.	TRBJ2-1	TGTGCCAGCAGCGGACCCATTCTTCCGAATGAGCAGTTCTTC	CASSGPILPNEQFF
many	TRBV6-5	.	TRBJ2-7	TGTGCCAGCAGTTCCGACTACTACGAGCAGTACTTC	CASSSDYYEQYF
.	TRBV18	TRBD1	TRBJ2-5	TGTGCCAGCTCACTACCGGGACAGGGGACTATGGAACAAGAGACCCAGTACTTC	CASSLPGQGTMEQETQYF
.	TRBV5-1	TRBD2	TRBJ2-1	TGCGCCAGCAGCTTCTCTCCAGCGGGAGATAATGAGCAGTTCTTC	CASSFSPAGDNEQFF
few	TRBV6-1	TRBD1	TRBJ2-7	TGTGCCAGCAGTGAACTGCCCCGTTCATTAGGGGGCGACGAGCAGTACTTC	CASSELPRSLGGDEQYF
.	TRBV20-1	TRBD1	TRBJ2-5	TGCAGTGCCCCAAGAGGGGGCCCACAAGAGACCCAGTACTTC	CSAPRGGPQETQYF
.	TRBV11-2	.	TRBJ2-1	TGTGCCAGCAGCTCCTTTGGGTCATACAATGAGCAGTTCTTC	CASSSFGSYNEQFF
.	TRBV29-1	.	TRBJ2-1	TGCAGCGTCCGAGTGGCAGGGCGGGGTTCTGAGCAGTTCTTC	CSVRVAGRGSEQFF
.	TRBV27	TRBD2	TRBJ2-3	TGTGCCAGCAGTTTGCGGACTAGCGGGAGAACGCTCCCTAGGCAGTATTTT	CASSLRTSGRTLPRQYF